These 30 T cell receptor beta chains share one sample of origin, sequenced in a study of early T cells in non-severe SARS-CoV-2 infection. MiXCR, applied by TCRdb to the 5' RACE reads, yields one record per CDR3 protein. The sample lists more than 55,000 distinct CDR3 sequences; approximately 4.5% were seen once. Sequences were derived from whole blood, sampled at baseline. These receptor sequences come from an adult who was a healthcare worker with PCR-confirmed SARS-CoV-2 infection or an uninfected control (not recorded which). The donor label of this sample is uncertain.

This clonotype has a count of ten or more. The CDR3 loop reads CASSFDSTDTQYF. The CDR3 DNA reads TGCGCCAGCAGCTTTGACAGCACAGATACGCAGTATTTT. V is TRBV5-1 and J is TRBJ2-3; D is undetermined. Germline CDR1 and CDR2: SGHRS and YFSETQ. The CDR3 is made up of 13 amino acids. V was clipped by 2 bases and J by 0 bases, with 4 bases between them.

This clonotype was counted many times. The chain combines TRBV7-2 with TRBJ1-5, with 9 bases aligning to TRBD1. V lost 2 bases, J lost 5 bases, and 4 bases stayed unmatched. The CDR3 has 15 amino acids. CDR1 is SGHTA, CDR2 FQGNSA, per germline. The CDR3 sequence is CASSLTGGAYQPQHF. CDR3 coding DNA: TGTGCCAGCAGCTTAACAGGGGGCGCGTATCAGCCCCAGCATTTT.

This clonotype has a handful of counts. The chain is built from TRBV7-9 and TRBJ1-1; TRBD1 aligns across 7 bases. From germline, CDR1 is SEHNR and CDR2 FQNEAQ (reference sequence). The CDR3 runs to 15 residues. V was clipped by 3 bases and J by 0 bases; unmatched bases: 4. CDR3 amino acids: CASSFWDSMNTEAFF. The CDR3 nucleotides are TGTGCCAGCAGCTTCTGGGACAGCATGAACACTGAAGCTTTCTTT.

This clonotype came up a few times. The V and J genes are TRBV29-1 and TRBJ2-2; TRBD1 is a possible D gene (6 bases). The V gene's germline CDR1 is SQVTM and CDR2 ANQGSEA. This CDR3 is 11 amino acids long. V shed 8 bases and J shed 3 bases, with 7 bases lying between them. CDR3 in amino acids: CSSGDTGELFF. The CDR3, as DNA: TGCAGCTCAGGGGACACCGGGGAGCTGTTTTTT.

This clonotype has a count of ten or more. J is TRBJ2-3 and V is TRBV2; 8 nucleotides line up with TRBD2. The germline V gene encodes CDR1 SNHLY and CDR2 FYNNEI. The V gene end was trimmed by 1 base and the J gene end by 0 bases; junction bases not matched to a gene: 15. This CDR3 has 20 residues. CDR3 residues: CASSEGASGSQTPSTDTQYF. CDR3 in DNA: TGTGCCAGCAGTGAAGGCGCTAGCGGGTCCCAAACGCCTAGCACAGATACGCAGTATTTT.

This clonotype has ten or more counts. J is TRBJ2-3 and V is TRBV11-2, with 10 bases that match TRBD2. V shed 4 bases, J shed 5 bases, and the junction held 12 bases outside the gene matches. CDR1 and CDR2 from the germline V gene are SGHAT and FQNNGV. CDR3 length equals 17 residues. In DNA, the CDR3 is TGTGCCAGCAGCTCCCGGCTAGCGGGGGCAGCGGTAGATACGCAGTATTTT. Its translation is CASSSRLAGAAVDTQYF.

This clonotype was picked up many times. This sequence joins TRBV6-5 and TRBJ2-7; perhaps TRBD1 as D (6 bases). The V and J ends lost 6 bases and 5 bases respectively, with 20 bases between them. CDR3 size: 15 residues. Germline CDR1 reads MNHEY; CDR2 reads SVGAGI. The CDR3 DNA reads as TGTGCCAGCAGCTCTCCACGGGACATTAGCCACGAGCAGTACTTC. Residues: CASSSPRDISHEQYF.

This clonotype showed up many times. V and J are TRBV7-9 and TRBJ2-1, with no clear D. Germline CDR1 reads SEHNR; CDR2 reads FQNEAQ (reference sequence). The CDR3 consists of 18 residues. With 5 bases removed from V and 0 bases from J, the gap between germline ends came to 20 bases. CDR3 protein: CASSLNHPHTSSYNEQFF. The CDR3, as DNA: TGTGCCAGCAGCCTAAACCACCCGCACACCAGCTCCTACAATGAGCAGTTCTTC.

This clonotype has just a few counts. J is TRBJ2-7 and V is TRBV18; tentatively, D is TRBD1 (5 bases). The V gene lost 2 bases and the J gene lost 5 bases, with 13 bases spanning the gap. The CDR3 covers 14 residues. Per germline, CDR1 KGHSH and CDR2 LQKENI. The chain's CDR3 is CASSPSQVFNEQYF. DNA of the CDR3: TGTGCCAGCTCACCATCACAGGTTTTCAACGAGCAGTACTTC. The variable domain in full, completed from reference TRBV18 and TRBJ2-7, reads NAGVMQNPRHLVRRRGQEARLRCSPMKGHSHVYWYRQLPEEGLKFMVYLQKENIIDESGMPKERFSAEFPKEGPSILRIQQVVRGDSAAYFCASSPSQVFNEQYFGPGTRLTVT.

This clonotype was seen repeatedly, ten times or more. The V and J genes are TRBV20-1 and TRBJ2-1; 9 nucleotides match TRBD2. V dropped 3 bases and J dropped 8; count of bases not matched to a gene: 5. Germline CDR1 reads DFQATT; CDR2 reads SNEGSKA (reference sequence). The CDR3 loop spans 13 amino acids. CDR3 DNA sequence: TGCAGTGCTAGGCGGGGGGGCCGATATGAGCAGTTCTTC. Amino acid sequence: CSARRGGRYEQFF.

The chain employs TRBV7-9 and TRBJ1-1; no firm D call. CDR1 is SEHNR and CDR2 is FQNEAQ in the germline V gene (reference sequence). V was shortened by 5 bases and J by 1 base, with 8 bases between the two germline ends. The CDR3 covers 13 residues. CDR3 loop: CASSPRENTEAFF. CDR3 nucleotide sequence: TGTGCCAGCAGCCCTAGAGAGAACACTGAAGCTTTCTTT.

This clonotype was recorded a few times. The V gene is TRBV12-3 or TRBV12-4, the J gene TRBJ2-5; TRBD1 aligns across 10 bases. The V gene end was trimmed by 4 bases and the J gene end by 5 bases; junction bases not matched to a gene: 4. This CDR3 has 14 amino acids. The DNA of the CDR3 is TGTGCCAGCAGTTCTCGGACAGGGGGTGAGACCCAGTACTTC. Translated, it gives CASSSRTGGETQYF.

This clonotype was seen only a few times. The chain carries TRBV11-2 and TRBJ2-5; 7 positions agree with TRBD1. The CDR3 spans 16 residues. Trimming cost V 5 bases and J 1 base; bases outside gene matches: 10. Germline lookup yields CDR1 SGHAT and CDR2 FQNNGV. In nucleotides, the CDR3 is TGTGCCAGCAGCCCGTGGACAGGTCGAATCCAAGAGACCCAGTACTTC. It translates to CASSPWTGRIQETQYF.

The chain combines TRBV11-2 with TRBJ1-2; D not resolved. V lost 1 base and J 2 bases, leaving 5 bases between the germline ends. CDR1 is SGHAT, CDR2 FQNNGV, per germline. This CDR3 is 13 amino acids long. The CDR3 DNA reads TGTGCCAGCAGCTTAGCGGGGAACTATGGCTACACCTTC. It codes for CASSLAGNYGYTF.

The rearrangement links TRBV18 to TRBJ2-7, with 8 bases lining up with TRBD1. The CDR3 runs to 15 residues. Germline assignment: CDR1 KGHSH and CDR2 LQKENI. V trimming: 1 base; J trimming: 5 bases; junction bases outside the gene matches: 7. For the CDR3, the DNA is TGTGCCAGCTCACCACAAGGACAGGGTACCCACGAGCAGTACTTC. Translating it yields CASSPQGQGTHEQYF.

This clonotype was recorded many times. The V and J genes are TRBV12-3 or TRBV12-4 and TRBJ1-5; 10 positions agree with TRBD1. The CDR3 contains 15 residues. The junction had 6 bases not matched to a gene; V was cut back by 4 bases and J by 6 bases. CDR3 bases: TGTGCCAGCAGTTCGGGACAGGGGTTAGGTCAGCCCCAGCATTTT. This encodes CASSSGQGLGQPQHF.

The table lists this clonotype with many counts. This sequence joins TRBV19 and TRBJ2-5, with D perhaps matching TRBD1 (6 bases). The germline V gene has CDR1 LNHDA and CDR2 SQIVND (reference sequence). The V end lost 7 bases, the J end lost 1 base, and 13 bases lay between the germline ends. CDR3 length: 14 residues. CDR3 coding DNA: TGTGCCAGTACTCCGGACAGTTCCCAAGAGACCCAGTACTTC. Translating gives CASTPDSSQETQYF.

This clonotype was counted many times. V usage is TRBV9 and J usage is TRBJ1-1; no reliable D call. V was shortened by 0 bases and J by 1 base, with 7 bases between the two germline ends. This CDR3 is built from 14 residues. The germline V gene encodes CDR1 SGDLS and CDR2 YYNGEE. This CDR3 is CASSVVAENTEAFF. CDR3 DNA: TGTGCCAGCAGCGTAGTGGCCGAGAACACTGAAGCTTTCTTT. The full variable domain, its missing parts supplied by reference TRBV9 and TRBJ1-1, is DSGVTQTPKHLITATGQRVTLRCSPRSGDLSVYWYQQSLDQGLQFLIQYYNGEERAKGNILERFSAQQFPDLHSELNLSSLELGDSALYFCASSVVAENTEAFFGQGTRLTVV.

CDR3 coding DNA: TGCAGCGCCCGACAGGGATATATGAACACTGAAGCTTTCTTT. The encoded protein is CSARQGYMNTEAFF. The V gene is TRBV29-1, the J gene TRBJ1-1, with 7 bases matching TRBD1. Unmatched junction bases numbered 8, after V lost 7 bases and J lost 0 bases. There are 14 residues in the CDR3. Per germline, CDR1 SQVTM and CDR2 ANQGSEA.

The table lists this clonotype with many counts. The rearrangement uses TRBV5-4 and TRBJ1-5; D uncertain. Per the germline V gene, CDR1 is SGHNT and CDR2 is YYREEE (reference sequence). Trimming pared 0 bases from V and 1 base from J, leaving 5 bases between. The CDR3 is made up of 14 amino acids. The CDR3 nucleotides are TGTGCCAGCAGCTTGGGAGGGAGCAATCAGCCCCAGCATTTT. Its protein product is CASSLGGSNQPQHF.

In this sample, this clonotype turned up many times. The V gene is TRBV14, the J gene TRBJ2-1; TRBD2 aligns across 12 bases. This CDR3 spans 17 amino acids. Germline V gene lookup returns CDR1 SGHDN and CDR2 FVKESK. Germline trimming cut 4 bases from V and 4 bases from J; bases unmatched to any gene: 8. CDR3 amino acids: CASSRFIGTSGYNEQFF. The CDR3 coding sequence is TGTGCCAGCAGCCGATTTATCGGGACTAGCGGGTACAATGAGCAGTTCTTC.

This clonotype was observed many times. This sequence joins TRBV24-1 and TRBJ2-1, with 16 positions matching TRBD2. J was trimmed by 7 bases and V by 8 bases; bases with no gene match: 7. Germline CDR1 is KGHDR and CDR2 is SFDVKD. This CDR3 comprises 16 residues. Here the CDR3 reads CATTGTGLAGGNEQFF. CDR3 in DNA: TGTGCCACCACTGGAACGGGACTAGCGGGGGGGAATGAGCAGTTCTTC.

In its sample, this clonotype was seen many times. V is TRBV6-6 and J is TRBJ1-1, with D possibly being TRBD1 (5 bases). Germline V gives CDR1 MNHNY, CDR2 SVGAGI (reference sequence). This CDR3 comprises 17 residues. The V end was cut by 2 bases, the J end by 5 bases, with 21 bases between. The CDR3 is CASSYPPGAGGGTEAFF. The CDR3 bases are TGTGCCAGCAGTTACCCGCCAGGAGCGGGCGGGGGGACTGAAGCTTTCTTT.

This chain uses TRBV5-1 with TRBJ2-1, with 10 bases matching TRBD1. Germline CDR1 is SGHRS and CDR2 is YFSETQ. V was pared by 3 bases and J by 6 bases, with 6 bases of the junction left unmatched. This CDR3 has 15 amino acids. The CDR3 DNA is TGCGCCAGCAGCTCCCGGACAGGGGGGACCAATGAGCAGTTCTTC. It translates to CASSSRTGGTNEQFF.

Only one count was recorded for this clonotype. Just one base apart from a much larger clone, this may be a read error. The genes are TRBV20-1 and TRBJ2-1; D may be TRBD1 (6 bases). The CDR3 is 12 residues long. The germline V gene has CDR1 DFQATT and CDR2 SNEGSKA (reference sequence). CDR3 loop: CSARRQDGEQIF. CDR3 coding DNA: TGCAGTGCTAGAAGACAGGACGGTGAGCAGATCTTC.

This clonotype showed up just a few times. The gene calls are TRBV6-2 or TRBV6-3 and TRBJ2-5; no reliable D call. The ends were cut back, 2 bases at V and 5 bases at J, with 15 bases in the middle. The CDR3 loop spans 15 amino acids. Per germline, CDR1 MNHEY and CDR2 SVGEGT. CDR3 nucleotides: TGTGCCAGCAGTTACGGGGTCGGGTCGGTCGAGACCCAGTACTTC. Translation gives CASSYGVGSVETQYF.

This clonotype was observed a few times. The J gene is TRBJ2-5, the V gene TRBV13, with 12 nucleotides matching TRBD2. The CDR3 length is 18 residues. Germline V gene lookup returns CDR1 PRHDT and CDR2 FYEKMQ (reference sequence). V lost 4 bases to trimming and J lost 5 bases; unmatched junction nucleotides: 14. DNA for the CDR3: TGTGCCAGCAGCTCCGGACTAGCGGGAATTACACAGGGGGAGACCCAGTACTTC. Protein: CASSSGLAGITQGETQYF.

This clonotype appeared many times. Written as DNA, the CDR3 is TGTGCCAGCAGAGGGGGGTCTGGGGCCAACGTCCTGACTTTC. Protein: CASRGGSGANVLTF. The V call is TRBV27, the J call TRBJ2-6; D assignment may be TRBD1 or TRBD2 (6 bases each). There are 14 residues in the CDR3. Germline V CDR1 and CDR2: MNHEY, SMNVEV (reference sequence). Between the trimmed V and J ends, which lost 6 bases and 1 base, there was a span of 7 bases. Together with reference TRBV27 and TRBJ2-6, the CDR3 gives the full variable domain: EAQVTQNPRYLITVTGKKLTVTCSQNMNHEYMSWYRQDPGLGLRQIYYSMNVEVTDKGDVPEGYKVSRKEKRNFPLILESPSPNQTSLYFCASRGGSGANVLTFGAGSRLTVL.

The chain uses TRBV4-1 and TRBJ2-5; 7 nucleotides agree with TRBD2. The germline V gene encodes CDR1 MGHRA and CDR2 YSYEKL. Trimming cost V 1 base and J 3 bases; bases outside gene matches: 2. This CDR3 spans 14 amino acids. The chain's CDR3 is CASSQVGGKETQYF. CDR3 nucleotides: TGCGCCAGCAGCCAAGTCGGGGGGAAAGAGACCCAGTACTTC.

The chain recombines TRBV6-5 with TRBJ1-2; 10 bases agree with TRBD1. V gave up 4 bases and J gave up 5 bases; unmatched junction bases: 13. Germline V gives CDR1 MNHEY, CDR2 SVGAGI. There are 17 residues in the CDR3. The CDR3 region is CASSLIGTGAVLYGYTF. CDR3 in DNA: TGTGCCAGCAGTTTAATCGGGACAGGGGCCGTTTTGTATGGCTACACCTTC.